This paragraph reports one T cell receptor (beta chain). Its matching antigen is unknown. Profiling relied on immunoSEQ multiplex PCR, and the TCRdb table lists in-frame clones only, not all of them. The repertoire has some 100,000 clones, 80% to 95% of them found once; the top ten carry 6.5%. This sample is part of a study of siplizumab effects on memory and regulatory T cells. Study results and caveats: Memory cells seemed less diverse than naive T cells, which also seemed major contributors to the alloresponse.

The sequenced sample consisted of CD8+ T cells sorted from blood. The sequence came from a human donor in good health.

CDR3 coding DNA: TGTGCCAGCAGTTACTCGAAAGGGAGGGTGGATGGCTACACCTTC. This gives the protein CASSYSKGRVDGYTF. V is TRBV6-5 and J is TRBJ1-2; no firm D call. CDR3 length: 15 amino acids. V shed 0 bases and J shed 6 bases, with 14 bases lying between them. Germline-derived CDR1 and CDR2 are MNHEY and SVGAGI.